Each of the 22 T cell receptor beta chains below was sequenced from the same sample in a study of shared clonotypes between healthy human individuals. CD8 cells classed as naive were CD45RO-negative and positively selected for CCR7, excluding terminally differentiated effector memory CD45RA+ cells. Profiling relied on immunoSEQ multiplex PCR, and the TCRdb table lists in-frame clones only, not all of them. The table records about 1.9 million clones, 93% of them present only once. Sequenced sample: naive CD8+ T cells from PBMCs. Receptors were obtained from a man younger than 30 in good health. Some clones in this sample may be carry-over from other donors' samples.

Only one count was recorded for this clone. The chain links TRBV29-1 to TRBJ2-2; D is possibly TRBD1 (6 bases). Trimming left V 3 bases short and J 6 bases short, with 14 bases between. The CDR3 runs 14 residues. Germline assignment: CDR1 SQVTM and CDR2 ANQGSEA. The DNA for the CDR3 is TGCAGCGTTGAGGGCAGGGGAGTTGCCGGGGAGCTGTTTTTT. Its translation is CSVEGRGVAGELFF.

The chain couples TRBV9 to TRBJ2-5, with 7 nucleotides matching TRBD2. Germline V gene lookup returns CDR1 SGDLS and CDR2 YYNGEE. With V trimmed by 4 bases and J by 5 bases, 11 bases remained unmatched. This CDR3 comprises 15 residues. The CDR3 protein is CASSHSGRAPETQYF. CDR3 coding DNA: TGTGCCAGCAGCCACTCGGGGAGGGCGCCGGAGACCCAGTACTTC.

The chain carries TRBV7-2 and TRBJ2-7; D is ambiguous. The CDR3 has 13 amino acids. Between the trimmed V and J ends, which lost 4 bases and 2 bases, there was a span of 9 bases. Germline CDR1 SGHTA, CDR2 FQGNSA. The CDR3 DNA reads TGTGCCAGCAGCTCCCCTGGGCCCTACGAGCAGTACTTC. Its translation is CASSSPGPYEQYF.

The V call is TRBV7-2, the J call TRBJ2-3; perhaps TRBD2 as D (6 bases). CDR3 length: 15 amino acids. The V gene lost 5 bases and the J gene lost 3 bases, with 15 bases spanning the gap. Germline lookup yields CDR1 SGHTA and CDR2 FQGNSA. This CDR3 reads CASSGSGGTTDTQYF. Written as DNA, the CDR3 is TGTGCCAGCAGCGGGAGTGGGGGGACGACAGATACGCAGTATTTT.

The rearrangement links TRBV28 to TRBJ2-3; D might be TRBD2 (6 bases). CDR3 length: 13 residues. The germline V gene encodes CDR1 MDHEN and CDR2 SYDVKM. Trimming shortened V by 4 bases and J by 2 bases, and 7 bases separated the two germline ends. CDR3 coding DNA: TGTGCCAGCAGTTCACTAGCCACAGATACGCAGTATTTT. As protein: CASSSLATDTQYF.

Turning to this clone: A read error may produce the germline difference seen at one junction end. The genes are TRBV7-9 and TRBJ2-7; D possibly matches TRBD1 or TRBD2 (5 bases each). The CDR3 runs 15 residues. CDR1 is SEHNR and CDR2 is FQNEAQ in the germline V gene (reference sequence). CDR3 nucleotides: TGTGCCAGCAGCGGCCGGGACGCAGTCTCCCACGAGCAGTACTTC. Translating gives CASSGRDAVSHEQYF.

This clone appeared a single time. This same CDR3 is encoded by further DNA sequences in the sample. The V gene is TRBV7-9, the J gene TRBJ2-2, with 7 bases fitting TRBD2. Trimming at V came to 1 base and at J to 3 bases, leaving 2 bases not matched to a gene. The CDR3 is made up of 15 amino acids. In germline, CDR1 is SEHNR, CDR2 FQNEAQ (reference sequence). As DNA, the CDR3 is TGTGCCAGCAGCTTAGGCGGGAGAGACACCGGGGAGCTGTTTTTT. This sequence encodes CASSLGGRDTGELFF.

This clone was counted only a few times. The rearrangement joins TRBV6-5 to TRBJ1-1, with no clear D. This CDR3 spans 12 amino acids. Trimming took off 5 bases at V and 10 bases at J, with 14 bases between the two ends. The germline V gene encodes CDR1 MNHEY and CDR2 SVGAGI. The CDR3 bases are TGTGCCAGCAGTCCGGACTTTGCTAGAGCTTTCTTT. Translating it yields CASSPDFARAFF.

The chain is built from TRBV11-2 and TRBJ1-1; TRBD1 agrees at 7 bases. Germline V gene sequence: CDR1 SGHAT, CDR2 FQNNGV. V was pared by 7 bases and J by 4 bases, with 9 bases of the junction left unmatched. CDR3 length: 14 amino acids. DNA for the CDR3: TGTGCCAGCAAGCCCCCCGACAGGGTCACTGAAGCTTTCTTT. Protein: CASKPPDRVTEAFF.

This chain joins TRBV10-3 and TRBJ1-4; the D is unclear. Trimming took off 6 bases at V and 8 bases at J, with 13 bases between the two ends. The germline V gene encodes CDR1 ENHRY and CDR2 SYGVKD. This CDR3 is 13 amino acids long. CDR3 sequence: CAIREGVTEKLFF. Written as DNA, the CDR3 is TGTGCCATCAGGGAAGGCGTGACGGAAAAACTGTTTTTT.

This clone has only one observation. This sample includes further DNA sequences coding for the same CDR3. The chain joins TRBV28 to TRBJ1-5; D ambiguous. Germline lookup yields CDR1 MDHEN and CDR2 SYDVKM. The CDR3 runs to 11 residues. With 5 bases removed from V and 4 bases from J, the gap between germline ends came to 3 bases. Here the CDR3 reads CASSPNQPQHF. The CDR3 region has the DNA TGTGCCAGCAGTCCAAATCAGCCCCAGCATTTT.

The CDR3 reads CASSAWSYEQYF. The DNA of the CDR3 is TGTGCCAGCAGTGCGTGGAGCTACGAGCAGTACTTC. The chain employs TRBV6-1 and TRBJ2-7; D is undetermined. The V end lost 4 bases, the J end lost 3 bases, and 7 bases lay between the germline ends. The germline gives CDR1 MNHNS, CDR2 SASEGT. The CDR3 is 12 residues long.

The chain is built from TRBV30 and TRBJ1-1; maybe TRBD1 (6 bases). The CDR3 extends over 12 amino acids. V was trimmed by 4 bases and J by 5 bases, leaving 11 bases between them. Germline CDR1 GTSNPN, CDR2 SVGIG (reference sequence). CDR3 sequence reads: CAWNRVRTEAFF. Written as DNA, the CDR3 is TGTGCCTGGAACAGGGTGCGGACTGAAGCTTTCTTT.

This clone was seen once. The CDR3 nucleotides are TGTGCCAGCAGAGATACCAGGGGGGTCGGGGAGCTGTTTTTT. It codes for CASRDTRGVGELFF. The chain links TRBV7-8 to TRBJ2-2; maybe TRBD1 (7 bases). Deletions cut 6 bases from V and 7 bases from J, with 15 bases between. The CDR3 contains 14 residues. Per germline, CDR1 SGHVS and CDR2 FQNEAQ.

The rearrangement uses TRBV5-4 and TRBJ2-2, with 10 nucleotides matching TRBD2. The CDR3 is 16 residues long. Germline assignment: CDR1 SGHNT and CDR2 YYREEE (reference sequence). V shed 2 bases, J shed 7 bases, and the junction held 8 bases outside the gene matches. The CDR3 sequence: CASSLSLAGVFGELFF. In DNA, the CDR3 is TGTGCCAGCAGCTTATCTCTAGCGGGAGTGTTCGGGGAGCTGTTTTTT.

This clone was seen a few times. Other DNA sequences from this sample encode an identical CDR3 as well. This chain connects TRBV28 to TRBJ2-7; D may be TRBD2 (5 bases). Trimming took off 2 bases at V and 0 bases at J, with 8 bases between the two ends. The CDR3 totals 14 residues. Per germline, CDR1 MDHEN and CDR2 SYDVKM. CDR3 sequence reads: CASSLTGSSYEQYF. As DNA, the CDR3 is TGTGCCAGCAGTTTAACGGGGAGCTCCTACGAGCAGTACTTC.

This CDR3 reads CASSLKGIYNEQFF. The DNA for the CDR3 is TGTGCCAGCAGTTTAAAGGGTATATACAATGAGCAGTTCTTC. V and J are TRBV27 and TRBJ2-1; D ambiguous. From germline, CDR1 is MNHEY and CDR2 SMNVEV (reference sequence). V shed 2 bases and J shed 4 bases, with 9 bases lying between them. This CDR3 spans 14 amino acids.

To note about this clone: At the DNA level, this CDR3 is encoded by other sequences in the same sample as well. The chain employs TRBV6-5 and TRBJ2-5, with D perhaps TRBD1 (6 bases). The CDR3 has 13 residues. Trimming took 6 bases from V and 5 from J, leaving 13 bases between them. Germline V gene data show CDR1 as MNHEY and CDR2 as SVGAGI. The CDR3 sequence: CASSYRVGETQYF. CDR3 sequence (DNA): TGTGCCAGCAGCTACAGGGTTGGGGAGACCCAGTACTTC.

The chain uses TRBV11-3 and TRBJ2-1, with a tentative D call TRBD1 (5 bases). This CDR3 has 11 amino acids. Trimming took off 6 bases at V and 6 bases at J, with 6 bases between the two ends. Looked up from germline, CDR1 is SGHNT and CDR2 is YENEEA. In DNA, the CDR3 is TGTGCCAGCAGTGACAGCAATGAGCAGTTCTTC. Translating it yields CASSDSNEQFF.

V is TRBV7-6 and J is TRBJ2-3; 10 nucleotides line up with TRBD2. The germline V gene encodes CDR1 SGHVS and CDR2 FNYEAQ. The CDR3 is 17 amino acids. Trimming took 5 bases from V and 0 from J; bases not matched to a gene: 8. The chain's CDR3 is CASSTGTSETSTDTQYF. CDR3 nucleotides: TGTGCCAGCAGCACTGGGACTAGCGAAACTAGCACAGATACGCAGTATTTT.

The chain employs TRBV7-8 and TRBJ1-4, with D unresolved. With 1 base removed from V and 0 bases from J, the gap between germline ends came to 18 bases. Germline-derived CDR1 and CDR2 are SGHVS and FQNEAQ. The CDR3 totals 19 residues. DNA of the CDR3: TGTGCCAGCAGCTTAGTCCCAGCGGACCCAAGGGCAACTAATGAAAAACTGTTTTTT. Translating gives CASSLVPADPRATNEKLFF.

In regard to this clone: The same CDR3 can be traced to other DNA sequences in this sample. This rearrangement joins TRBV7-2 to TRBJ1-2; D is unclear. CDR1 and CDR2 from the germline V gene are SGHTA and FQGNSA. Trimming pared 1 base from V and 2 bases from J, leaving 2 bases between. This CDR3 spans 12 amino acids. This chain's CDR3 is CASSLGNYGYTF. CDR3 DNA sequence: TGTGCCAGCAGCTTAGGGAACTATGGCTACACCTTC.